These 22 T cell receptor beta chains were sequenced from one sample in a study of blood T cell repertoires in COVID-19. Data came from immunoSEQ multiplex PCR; TCRdb stores just in-frame clones and leaves some out. Altogether some 110,000 clones are present, approximately 80% being singletons, with the ten largest covering 15% to 19%. Specimen: peripheral blood. These receptors all stem from a woman of 80 years or more with acute or convalescent COVID-19.

V gene TRBV3-1 (or the pseudogene TRBV3-2) combines with J gene TRBJ1-4, with a possible D match to TRBD1 (6 bases). The CDR3 covers 13 residues. Germline V gives CDR1 LGHDT, CDR2 YNNKEL (reference sequence). Trimming removed 2 bases from V and 14 bases from J, with 15 bases in between. CDR3 loop: CASSQHPGARLFF. The CDR3 DNA reads as TGTGCCAGCAGCCAACATCCAGGGGCGCGGCTGTTTTTT.

The chain has TRBV5-1 and TRBJ2-7, with TRBD1 as a possible D gene (6 bases). From germline, CDR1 is SGHRS and CDR2 YFSETQ. CDR3 length: 14 residues. V was pared by 4 bases and J by 3 bases, with 14 bases between. This CDR3 is CASSPGQNIYEQYV. CDR3 nucleotides: TGCGCCAGCAGCCCCGGACAGAATATCTACGAGCAGTACGTC.

J is TRBJ2-7 and V is TRBV2; 7 nucleotides line up with TRBD2. Trimming cost V 6 bases and J 7 bases; bases outside gene matches: 9. This CDR3 has 13 residues. CDR1 and CDR2 from the germline V gene are SNHLY and FYNNEI. CDR3 sequence (DNA): TGTGCCAGCAGCCCCCGGGGGGTGGGGGAGCAGTACGTC. Translation: CASSPRGVGEQYV.

This chain joins TRBV3-1 (or the pseudogene TRBV3-2) and TRBJ2-5, with D possibly being TRBD1 (5 bases). This CDR3 is 15 amino acids long. Germline assignment: CDR1 LGHDT and CDR2 YNNKEL (reference sequence). Trimming shortened V by 0 bases and J by 5 bases, and 13 bases separated the two germline ends. The CDR3 nucleotides read TGTGCCAGCAGCCAAGAAAGTAGGGGTAAGGAGACCCAGTACTTC. Translated: CASSQESRGKETQYF.

This clone has just a few counts. The chain combines TRBV2 with TRBJ2-3; 7 positions match TRBD2. Germline V CDR1 and CDR2: SNHLY, FYNNEI. V was clipped by 1 base and J by 3 bases; unmatched bases: 10. The CDR3 covers 17 residues. The CDR3 DNA is TGTGCCAGCAGTGAAGATTCGGCTAGCGGAGGAACAGATACGCAGTATTTT. Amino acid sequence: CASSEDSASGGTDTQYF.

The rearrangement uses TRBV24-1 and TRBJ2-1; D gene unclear. Trimming took off 1 base at V and 2 bases at J, with 11 bases between the two ends. The CDR3 extends over 16 amino acids. Germline V gene sequence: CDR1 KGHDR, CDR2 SFDVKD. CDR3 DNA: TGTGCCACCAGTGATTTTACTCCTGGAGCCTACAATGAGCAGTTCTTC. Amino acid sequence: CATSDFTPGAYNEQFF.

The chain has TRBV5-4 and TRBJ2-2; TRBD2 agrees at 8 bases. The V gene end was trimmed by 0 bases and the J gene end by 4 bases; junction bases not matched to a gene: 5. CDR1 and CDR2 (germline): SGHNT, YYREEE (reference sequence). CDR3 length: 16 residues. The CDR3 nucleotides read TGTGCCAGCAGCTTGGACGCGGGAGGTATCACCGGGGAGCTGTTTTTT. This codes for CASSLDAGGITGELFF.

This chain uses TRBV27 with TRBJ1-2; TRBD1 matches 7 bases. CDR1 is MNHEY and CDR2 is SMNVEV in the germline V gene (reference sequence). V dropped 5 bases and J dropped 4; count of bases not matched to a gene: 10. The length of the CDR3 is 15 residues. This chain's CDR3 is CASSPGTVVGYGYTF. Written as DNA, the CDR3 is TGTGCCAGCAGTCCAGGGACAGTCGTCGGCTATGGCTACACCTTC.

The rearrangement joins TRBV7-2 to TRBJ1-4, with D unresolved. This CDR3 spans 13 amino acids. Germline CDR1 SGHTA, CDR2 FQGNSA. Trimming cost V 6 bases and J 8 bases, with 13 bases left between them. The CDR3 reads CASSQNYGEKLFF. The CDR3 region has the DNA TGTGCCAGCAGTCAAAATTACGGGGAAAAACTGTTTTTT.

This chain connects TRBV12-5 to TRBJ1-2; tentatively, D is TRBD1 (5 bases). Germline CDR1 and CDR2: LGHNT and FRNRAP. Trimming pared 0 bases from V and 1 base from J, leaving 6 bases between. The CDR3 runs 14 residues. CDR3 nucleotides: TGTGCTAGTGGTTTGGTAGGGGTTAACTATGGCTACACCTTC. This encodes CASGLVGVNYGYTF. Complete variable domain (other parts from reference TRBV12-5 and TRBJ1-2): DARVTQTPRHKVTEMGQEVTMRCQPILGHNTVFWYRQTMMQGLELLAYFRNRAPLDDSGMPKDRFSAEMPDATLATLKIQPSEPRDSAVYFCASGLVGVNYGYTFGSGTRLTVV.

The chain combines TRBV4-1 with TRBJ2-5; 7 bases fit TRBD1. Germline assignment: CDR1 MGHRA and CDR2 YSYEKL. After removal of 4 bases from V and 5 bases from J, the junction contained 4 bases not matched to a gene. This CDR3 has 13 residues. The CDR3 loop reads CASSRGGRETQYF. As DNA, the CDR3 is TGCGCCAGCAGCCGAGGGGGCAGGGAGACCCAGTACTTC.

The CDR3: CASRQQSQETQYF. The CDR3 nucleotides read TGTGCCAGTAGACAACAGTCCCAAGAGACCCAGTACTTC. The chain links TRBV19 to TRBJ2-5, with D unresolved. V shed 6 bases and J shed 1 base, with 9 bases lying between them. The germline V gene has CDR1 LNHDA and CDR2 SQIVND (reference sequence). There are 13 residues in the CDR3.

The gene calls are TRBV18 and TRBJ2-1; TRBD2 aligns across 9 bases. The J segment lost 3 bases and the V segment lost 3 bases, leaving 0 bases of the junction unmatched. CDR1 KGHSH and CDR2 LQKENI come from the germline V gene. The CDR3 consists of 14 residues. CDR3: CASSPTSGYNEQFF. The CDR3 nucleotides read TGTGCCAGCTCACCGACTAGCGGCTACAATGAGCAGTTCTTC.

This sequence joins TRBV2 and TRBJ2-4; no firm D call. The CDR3 is 15 amino acids. V was clipped by 2 bases and J by 0 bases, with 8 bases between them. Germline V lookup: CDR1 SNHLY, CDR2 FYNNEI. The CDR3 reads CASSEQQLAKNIQYF. The CDR3 DNA sequence: TGTGCCAGCAGTGAACAACAGCTAGCCAAAAACATTCAGTACTTC.

The rearrangement joins TRBV12-5 to TRBJ1-1; tentatively, D is TRBD1 (5 bases). V was trimmed by 4 bases and J by 4 bases, leaving 10 bases between them. Germline assignment: CDR1 LGHNT and CDR2 FRNRAP. The length of the CDR3 is 13 residues. This CDR3 reads CASGSQGSTEAFF. The CDR3 DNA reads as TGTGCTAGTGGTTCCCAGGGAAGCACTGAAGCTTTCTTT.

V gene TRBV30 combines with J gene TRBJ1-6; maybe TRBD1 (6 bases). Trimming cost V 5 bases and J 7 bases, with 9 bases left between them. This CDR3 region has 12 residues. Germline V lookup: CDR1 GTSNPN, CDR2 SVGIG (reference sequence). The CDR3 DNA reads TGTGCCTGGGACAGGCGGAATTCACCCCTCCACTTT. Translating gives CAWDRRNSPLHF.

This chain links TRBV19 with TRBJ2-7; D possibly corresponds to TRBD1 (5 bases). V lost 5 bases and J lost 4, with 15 bases in between. The CDR3 totals 14 residues. CDR1 is LNHDA and CDR2 is SQIVND in the germline V gene (reference sequence). The CDR3: CASSPDSRRYEQYF. The CDR3, as DNA: TGTGCCAGTAGTCCCGACAGTAGACGGTACGAGCAGTACTTC.

V is TRBV14 and J is TRBJ2-7; a weak D match, TRBD1 (6 bases). The CDR3 has 13 residues. Trimming shortened V by 1 base and J by 6 bases, and 10 bases separated the two germline ends. CDR1 is SGHDN, CDR2 FVKESK, per germline. As DNA, the CDR3 is TGTGCCAGCAGCCAAGTAGGGGGAGCCGAGCAGTACGTC. This gives the protein CASSQVGGAEQYV.

This chain uses TRBV27 with TRBJ2-1, with D possibly matching TRBD1 (5 bases). This CDR3 comprises 14 residues. Germline CDR1 is MNHEY and CDR2 is SMNVEV (reference sequence). Trimming removed 3 bases at V and 3 bases at J, with 9 bases between. The CDR3 is CASSFSGYYNEQFF. CDR3 coding DNA: TGTGCCAGCAGTTTTTCAGGGTACTACAATGAGCAGTTCTTC.

V usage is TRBV21-1 and J usage is TRBJ1-1; the table's D call, TRBD1, was not checked against the DNA. TRBV21-1 is assigned pseudogene status. The CDR3 is made up of 15 amino acids. DNA of the CDR3: TGTGCCAGCAGCAAAAACGCAGGGGCGAGCACTGAAGCTTTCTTT. Encoded protein: CASSKNAGASTEAFF.

This chain connects TRBV29-1 to TRBJ2-5, with 11 bases aligning to TRBD1. This CDR3 contains 14 residues. Germline assignment: CDR1 SQVTM and CDR2 ANQGSEA. The junction had 7 bases not matched to a gene; V was cut back by 6 bases and J by 4 bases. This chain's CDR3 is CSVTGTGGLETQYF. CDR3 DNA sequence: TGCAGCGTAACTGGGACAGGGGGTCTAGAGACCCAGTACTTC.

This chain links TRBV2 with TRBJ1-5; unclear D gene. This CDR3 has 13 amino acids. Germline CDR1 SNHLY, CDR2 FYNNEI. Trimming removed 7 bases at V and 7 bases at J, with 14 bases between. CDR3 in amino acids: CASMGRVGQPQHF. The CDR3 nucleotides read TGTGCCAGCATGGGGAGGGTGGGGCAGCCCCAGCATTTT. Looking up the rest from reference TRBV2 and TRBJ1-5 gives the full variable domain: EPEVTQTPSHQVTQMGQEVILRCVPISNHLYFYWYRQILGQKVEFLVSFYNNEISEKSEIFDDQFSVERPDGSNFTLKIRSTKLEDSAMYFCASMGRVGQPQHFGDGTRLSIL.